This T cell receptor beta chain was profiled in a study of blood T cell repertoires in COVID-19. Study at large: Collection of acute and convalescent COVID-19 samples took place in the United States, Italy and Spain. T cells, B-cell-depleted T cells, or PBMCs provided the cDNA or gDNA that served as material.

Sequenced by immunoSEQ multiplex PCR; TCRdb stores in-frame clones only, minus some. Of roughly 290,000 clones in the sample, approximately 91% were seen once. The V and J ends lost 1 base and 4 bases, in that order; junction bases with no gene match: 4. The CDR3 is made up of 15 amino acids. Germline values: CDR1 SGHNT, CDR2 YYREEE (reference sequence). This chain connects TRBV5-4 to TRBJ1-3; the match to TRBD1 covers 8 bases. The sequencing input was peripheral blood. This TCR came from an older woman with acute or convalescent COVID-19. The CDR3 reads CASSLIGQGGNTIYF. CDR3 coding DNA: TGTGCCAGCAGCTTGATAGGACAGGGAGGAAACACCATATATTTT.